This entry features one T cell receptor (beta chain) sequence. This sample is part of a study of CD8+CD57+ T cells in acquired aplastic anemia. Per germline, CDR1 KGHDR and CDR2 SFDVKD. The trim removed 9 bases at V and 4 bases at J, leaving 10 bases unmatched. CDR3 length equals 14 residues. Genomic DNA acted as the template from which TCR beta VDJ combination and CDR3 sequence profiling were carried out. MiXCR was run by TCRdb on the reads, yielding one entry per CDR3 protein. The sample consists of 200,000 to 250,000 distinct CDR3 sequences, approximately 35% of them appearing once. The chain carries TRBV24-1 and TRBJ2-5, with TRBD1 identical over 7 bases. This receptor was obtained from a human donor in good health, serving as a control. The sequenced material came from sorted CD4+, CD8+, or CD8+CD57+ T cells (not recorded which) from PBMCs. Written as DNA, the CDR3 is TGTGCCACCGCGACAGGGATTCTTCGAGAGACCCAGTACTTC. Its translation is CATATGILRETQYF.